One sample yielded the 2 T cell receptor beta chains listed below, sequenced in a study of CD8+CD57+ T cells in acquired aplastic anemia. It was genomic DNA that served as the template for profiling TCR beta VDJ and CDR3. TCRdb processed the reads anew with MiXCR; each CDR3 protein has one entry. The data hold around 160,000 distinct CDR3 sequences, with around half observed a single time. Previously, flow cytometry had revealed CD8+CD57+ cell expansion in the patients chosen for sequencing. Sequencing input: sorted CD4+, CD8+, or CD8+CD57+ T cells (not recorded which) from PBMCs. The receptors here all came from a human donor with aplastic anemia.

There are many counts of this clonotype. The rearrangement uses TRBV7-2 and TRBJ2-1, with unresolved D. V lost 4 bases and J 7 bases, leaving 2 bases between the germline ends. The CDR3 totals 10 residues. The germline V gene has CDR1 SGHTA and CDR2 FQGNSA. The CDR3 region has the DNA TGTGCCAGCAGCTCGAATGAGCAGTTCTTC. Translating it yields CASSSNEQFF.

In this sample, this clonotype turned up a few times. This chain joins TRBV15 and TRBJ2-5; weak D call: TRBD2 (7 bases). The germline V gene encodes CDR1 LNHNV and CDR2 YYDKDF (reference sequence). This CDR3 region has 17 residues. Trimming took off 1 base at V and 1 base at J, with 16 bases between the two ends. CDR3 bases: TGTGCCACCAGCAGAGGGGGGGGCAGGTGGATCCAAGAGACCCAGTACTTC. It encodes CATSRGGGRWIQETQYF. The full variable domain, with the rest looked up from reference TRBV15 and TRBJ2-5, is DAMVIQNPRYQVTQFGKPVTLSCSQTLNHNVMYWYQQKSSQAPKLLFHYYDKDFNNEADTPDNFQSRRPNTSFCFLDIRSPGLGDTAMYLCATSRGGGRWIQETQYFGPGTRLLVL.